This TCR beta chain was recovered during a study of shared clonotypes between healthy human individuals. Overall study context: Plates per donor: three CD4 naive, three CD4 memory, two CD8 naive, one CD8 memory. Study-level results: The sampled material consisted only of blood, and tissue repertoires are likely to differ.

This clone occurred once. Its matching antigen is unknown. Naive-designated CD8 cells lacked CD45RO, were positively enriched for CCR7, and omitted terminally differentiated effector memory CD45RA+ cells. The CDR3 is 16 amino acids. Germline CDR1 MGHRA, CDR2 YSYEKL. Trimming pared 0 bases from V and 5 bases from J, leaving 17 bases between. The assay was immunoSEQ multiplex PCR, and TCRdb's table has in-frame clones only and misses some. The table records about 2 million clones, about 94% of them present only once. The material sequenced was naive CD8+ T cells sorted from blood. The gene calls are TRBV4-1 and TRBJ2-7; D unresolved. The sequence came from a man aged 18 to 30 in good health. The CDR3 DNA is TGCGCCAGCAGCCAAGATGAGATGGAGCTTATGGACGAGCAGTACTTC. Its protein is CASSQDEMELMDEQYF.